Sequencing of this T cell receptor (beta chain) was carried out in a study of T-cell memory formation after mild COVID-19. Points on this clonotype: Its antigen is still unknown.

Overall study results and limits: There were some responding clones in pre-infection memory, which suggested that cross-reactive memory had joined. The study found balanced CD4/CD8 in clones contracting day 15 to 85 and a CD4+ lean in later expanders. Shrinking CD4+ clones were chiefly CM and EM; CD8+ ones were chiefly EMRA.

From 5'RACE with constant-segment primers came TCR alpha and TCR beta cDNA libraries that carried sample barcodes and UMIs. A single record per CDR3 protein comes from TCRdb applying MiXCR to the 5' RACE reads. The sample records fewer than 550,000 distinct CDR3 sequences, 20% being singletons. This receptor was obtained from an adult woman who had mild COVID-19 (a few samples of this study predate the infection). Cell type and time point are not known. The specimen sequenced was PBMCs or a T cell subset sorted from them (not recorded which).

The chain's CDR3 is CSVREGWVYGYTF. The CDR3 DNA is TGCAGCGTTCGGGAGGGATGGGTCTATGGCTACACCTTC. J is TRBJ1-2 and V is TRBV29-1; D unresolved. The ends were cut back, 5 bases at V and 4 bases at J, with 14 bases in the middle. Germline CDR1 and CDR2: SQVTM and ANQGSEA. The CDR3 consists of 13 residues.